The present TCR beta chain was sequenced within a study of Ad26.COV2.S vaccination and SARS-CoV-2 variants. Sequencing was performed with immunoSEQ multiplex PCR; in TCRdb, only in-frame clones are kept and a portion is missing. The sample comprises roughly 330,000 clones, about nine tenths of which are singletons, and approximately 5% rests with the top ten. Stated treatment: roughly 19 received Ad26.COV2.S at low or high dose, single or two shots; 5 received placebo; per-sample allocation not given. Sampling was performed 63 days after the first vaccine or placebo injection. Ad26 vector vaccine expressed Wuhan-strain SARS-CoV-2 spike. This CDR3 region has 17 residues. V shed 5 bases and J shed 1 base, with 20 bases lying between them. Germline V gene lookup returns CDR1 MNHNY and CDR2 SVGAGI (reference sequence).

The chain is built from TRBV6-6 and TRBJ1-1; possibly TRBD1 for D (6 bases). This receptor was obtained from a person between 18 and 60 years old who received the Ad26.COV2.S COVID-19 vaccine or a placebo. Sequencing used peripheral blood, obtained in a trial of Ad26.COV2.S vaccine versus placebo. CDR3: CASSQFGRQASNTEAFF. The CDR3 DNA is TGTGCCAGCAGTCAGTTCGGTCGACAGGCTTCGAACACTGAAGCTTTCTTT.